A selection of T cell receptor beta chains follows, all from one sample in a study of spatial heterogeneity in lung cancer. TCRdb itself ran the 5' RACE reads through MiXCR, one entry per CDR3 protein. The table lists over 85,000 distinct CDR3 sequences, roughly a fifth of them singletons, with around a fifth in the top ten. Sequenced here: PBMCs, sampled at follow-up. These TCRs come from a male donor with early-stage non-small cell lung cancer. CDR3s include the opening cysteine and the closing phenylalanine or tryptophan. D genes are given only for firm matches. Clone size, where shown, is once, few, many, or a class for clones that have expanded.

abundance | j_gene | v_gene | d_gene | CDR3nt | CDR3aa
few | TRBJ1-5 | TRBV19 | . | TGTGCCAGTAGTATCACGGTCAGGGGACCCTTGGGGCCCCAGCATTTT | CASSITVRGPLGPQHF
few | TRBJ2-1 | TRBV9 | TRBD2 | TGTGCCAGCAGCCCCCCGGGGGGAAGTGAGCAGTTCTTC | CASSPPGGSEQFF
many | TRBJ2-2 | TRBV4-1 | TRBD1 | TGCGCCAGCAGCGACAGGGGGAACACCGGGGAGCTGTTTTTT | CASSDRGNTGELFF
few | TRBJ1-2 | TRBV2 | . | TGTGCCAGCAGTGCCGACAGAGCTTGGTATGGCTACACCTTC | CASSADRAWYGYTF
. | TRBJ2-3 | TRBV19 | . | TGTGCCAGTAGTATAGACGGCGGGGCGACCACAGATACGCAGTATTTT | CASSIDGGATTDTQYF
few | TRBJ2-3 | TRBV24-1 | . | TGTGCCACCAGTGACGGTGGCACAGATACGCAGTATTTT | CATSDGGTDTQYF
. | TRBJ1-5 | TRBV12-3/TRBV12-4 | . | TGTGCCAGCACCCTGGAGAATCAGCCCCAGCATTTT | CASTLENQPQHF
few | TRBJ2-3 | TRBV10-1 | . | TGCGCCAGCAGTGACGGGAGAAGCACAGATACGCAGTATTTT | CASSDGRSTDTQYF
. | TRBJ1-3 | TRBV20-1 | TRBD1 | TGCAGTGCTAGAACAGGGGGCTTCTTCTCTGGAAACACCATATATTTT | CSARTGGFFSGNTIYF
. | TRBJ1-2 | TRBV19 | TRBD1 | TGTGCCAGTAGCCCGACAGGGGGCATCGGCTACACCTTC | CASSPTGGIGYTF
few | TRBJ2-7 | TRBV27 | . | TGTGCCAGCAGTTTAAGCCGCTCAACCTCCTACGAGCAGTACTTC | CASSLSRSTSYEQYF
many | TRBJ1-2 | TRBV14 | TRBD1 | TGTGCCAGCAGCCAAACCGGACAGGCGTTATACCGCTACACCTTC | CASSQTGQALYRYTF
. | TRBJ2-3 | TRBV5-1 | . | TGCGCCAGCGGATTCTCAGACGGAATCACAGATACGCAGTATTTT | CASGFSDGITDTQYF
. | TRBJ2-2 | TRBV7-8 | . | TGTGCCAGCAGTCGAGGGAAGGGCGGGGAGCTGTTTTTT | CASSRGKGGELFF
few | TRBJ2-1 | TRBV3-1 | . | TGTGCCAGCAGCGTATTCATGGACAATGAGCAGTTCTTC | CASSVFMDNEQFF
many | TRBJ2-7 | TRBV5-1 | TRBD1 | TGCGCCAGCAGCACCGGGACAGGACCCTACGAGCAGTACTTC | CASSTGTGPYEQYF
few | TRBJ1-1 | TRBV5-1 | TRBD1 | TGCGCCAGCAGCTCCTCGGGACAGGGGAACACTGAAGCTTTCTTT | CASSSSGQGNTEAFF
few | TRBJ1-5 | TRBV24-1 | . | TGTGCCACGGGGGAGCCCCAGCATTTT | CATGEPQHF
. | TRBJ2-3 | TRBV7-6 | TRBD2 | TGTGCCAGCAGCTTAGGACTAGCGGGAGGCTCAGATACGCAGTATTTT | CASSLGLAGGSDTQYF
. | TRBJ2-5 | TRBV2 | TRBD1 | TGTGCCAGCAATCTCGGGACAGGGGAGACCCAGTACTTC | CASNLGTGETQYF
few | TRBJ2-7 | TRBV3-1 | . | TGTGCCAGCAGCCTCGTCGGGGGCTCCGAGCAGTACTTC | CASSLVGGSEQYF
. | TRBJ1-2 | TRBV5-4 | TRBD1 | TGTGCCAGCAGCTTAGGGGACAGCGTTGGCTACACCTTC | CASSLGDSVGYTF
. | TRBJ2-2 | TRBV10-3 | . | TGTGCCATCAGTGAGTTACAGGACTCAACCGGGGAGCTGTTTTTT | CAISELQDSTGELFF